This TCR beta chain stems from a study of shared clonotypes between healthy human individuals (TCRdb year 2020). Looking at the study overall: A few men and two women, aged 18 to 49 years, made up the cohort. The study deeply sequenced blood TCR repertoires of about 5 healthy adults to estimate repertoire size and the extent of clonotype sharing between individuals. Per donor, leukapheresis produced somewhere between about 0.8 and 9 billion PBMCs. For each donor, CD4 naive and CD4 memory were each given three plates, CD8 naive was given two plates, and CD8 memory was given one plate. Different laboratories and diverse techniques were used to prepare libraries and sequence TCR repertoires, to increase sequencing depth and limit assay-specific biases. Points the paper makes about the study in general: Even with the large sequencing depth, rarefaction of the sorted-subset datasets indicated that sequencing was incomplete. Pairwise subsampling indicated that sequencing depth was expected to affect the degree of clonotype sharing among donors. Because the study included a small number of donors, the genetic and exposure-history diversity represented was limited. Estimated clonotype richness was generally larger for naive than for memory subsets. Approximately 5% of naive CD4, more than 3% of naive CD8, 2.3% of memory CD4, and 0.4% of memory CD8 clonotypes were shared across four donors. Compared with non-shared clonotypes, the clonotypes found in all four sorted-subset donors had higher generation probabilities. Only blood was sampled, and tissue TCR repertoires likely differ from those in blood.

CD8 naive samples were CD45RO-negative cells positively selected for CCR7, giving a CD45RA+CCR7+ population that excluded TemRA cells. Healthy HIV-negative adults with no recently reported acute infections or vaccinations were included as donors. All donors were Caucasian adults living in Nashville, Tennessee, USA. After blood collection by leukapheresis, PBMCs were isolated using Ficoll-Histopaque density gradient centrifugation and then cryopreserved in the vapor phase of liquid nitrogen. Analytical flow cytometry was used to check the purity and quantity of every magnetically sorted T cell population. Genomic DNA was isolated from every sorted fraction and measured by UV absorbance on a Nanodrop 2000c. Concerning this clone itself: The antigen it recognizes is unknown. There are no base qualities to consult, and no much larger clone falls within one base.

Using the deep immunoSEQ assay, TCR CDR3 regions were amplified from genomic DNA by multiplex PCR. Genomic DNA extracted from each cell subset was distributed evenly over all wells of several immunoSEQ 96-well plates, and each plate served as one replicate. For sorted subsets, each replicate PCR was loaded with about 200 ng genomic DNA, equivalent to about 30,000 T cell genomes. The purified libraries were quantified using a Qubit 3.0 fluorometer, sized with a Bioanalyzer 2100, and then quantified again using the KAPA Library Quantification kit. Each immunoSEQ 96-well plate was sequenced on its own single-read 150-cycle Illumina NextSeq 550 flow cell. The published analysis was carried out like this. Because only junctional sequences without quality scores were contained in the immunoSEQ output, filtering matching that applied to full-length reads could not be performed. To assign V/J genes and CDR3, sequences were annotated using PyIR, a Python wrapper for IgBLAST v1.9, with IMGT germline references. Any read was removed if the V/J assignment was weak (E-value above 1e-6), the CDR3 was missing, or the read contained stop codons, out-of-frame junctions, or ambiguous translated residues. A V3J clonotype was defined by an identical inferred V gene, J gene, and CDR3 amino acid sequence. Percentage overlap between repertoires was computed as shared unique clonotypes divided by the size of the smaller repertoire. Richness of each repertoire was evaluated using RTK rarefaction, the Chao1 estimator, and Recon v2.1 estimates of unobserved clonotypes. Generation probabilities were computed with OLGA for all TCRbeta clonotypes obtained by the gDNA method from several donors. TCRdb took over this immuneACCESS table, retaining in-frame rearrangements with V and J assigned. Such tables are incomplete; in checked studies, under half of the missing clones stem from an unresolved V gene, and the remainder is unexplained. That table supplies the V and J calls and clone size; D and trimming were determined from the DNA. The sample table lists about 1.9 million clones, around 93% of them with a count of one. The ten largest clonotypes hold less than 2% of the sample.

The sequenced material came from naive CD8+ T cells from PBMCs. What this sample's cell subset or site label stands for: CD45RA+CCR7+. The origin of this receptor is a man between 18 and 35 years old in good health. Some clones in this sample may be carry-over from other donors' samples.

The DNA sequence is as follows: TGTGCCAGCAGTGAGGGGGCTTTAATGGGAGAGACCCAGTACTTC. Its protein product is CASSEGALMGETQYF. This chain is built from TRBV2 and TRBJ2-5; TRBD1 is possibly the D segment (6 matching bases). Sequences SNHLY (CDR1) and FYNNEI (CDR2) are obtained from the germline V gene. Reading from cysteine to phenylalanine, the CDR3 counts 15 amino acids. Left in the record is the CDR3 DNA by itself, 45 bases read in frame from the first base. V and J lose 3 bases and 4 bases, and a span of 15 bases separates them.